The 28 T cell receptor beta chains listed next were all sequenced from one sample in a study of blood T cell repertoires in COVID-19. The protocol was immunoSEQ multiplex PCR, while the TCRdb copy is restricted to in-frame clones and leaves out a portion. The repertoire holds around 200,000 clones, with over 75% as singletons. The sequencing input was peripheral blood. The receptor set was obtained from a middle-aged man who had recovered from COVID-19.

This chain joins TRBV6-5 and TRBJ2-2, with 10 bases aligning to TRBD2. There are 15 residues in the CDR3. The germline V gene encodes CDR1 MNHEY and CDR2 SVGAGI. J was trimmed by 9 bases and V by 5 bases; bases with no gene match: 9. CDR3 amino acids: CASSTTTSGLRELFF. In DNA, the CDR3 is TGTGCCAGCAGTACTACGACTAGCGGGCTAAGGGAGCTGTTTTTT.

The V call is TRBV27, the J call TRBJ2-7; TRBD2 aligns across 8 bases. The junction had 6 bases not matched to a gene; V was cut back by 5 bases and J by 6 bases. The germline CDR1 and CDR2 sequences are MNHEY and SMNVEV (reference sequence). The CDR3 length is 13 residues. The CDR3 loop is CASSPGLASEQYF. The CDR3 DNA follows: TGTGCCAGCAGTCCCGGACTAGCATCCGAGCAGTACTTC.

The chain couples TRBV12-3 or TRBV12-4 to TRBJ2-7, with D perhaps matching TRBD2 (6 bases). CDR3 length equals 13 residues. Deletions cut 5 bases from V and 3 bases from J, with 11 bases between. The DNA of the CDR3 is TGTGCCAGCAGTCTACGGCGGGGCTACGAGCAGTACTTC. Its translation: CASSLRRGYEQYF.

The chain has TRBV19 and TRBJ2-7; the match to TRBD2 covers 7 bases. Germline V gene lookup returns CDR1 LNHDA and CDR2 SQIVND (reference sequence). V lost 10 bases to trimming and J lost 5 bases; unmatched junction nucleotides: 14. This CDR3 has 14 residues. In DNA, the CDR3 is TGTGCCACTTCCCCTCGGGGCGGGAGAAACGAGCAGTACTTC. It codes for CATSPRGGRNEQYF.

This chain connects TRBV19 to TRBJ2-5; 12 nucleotides align to TRBD2. Germline values: CDR1 LNHDA, CDR2 SQIVND (reference sequence). The CDR3 consists of 15 residues. Trimming removed 3 bases from V and 5 bases from J; junction bases left unmatched: 4. The CDR3 spells CASSMDTSGGETQYF. CDR3 coding DNA: TGTGCCAGTAGTATGGACACTAGCGGGGGGGAGACCCAGTACTTC.

The chain carries TRBV14 and TRBJ1-4; possible D gene TRBD1, 6 bases. The CDR3 has 16 amino acids. Germline loops: CDR1 SGHDN, CDR2 FVKESK. Trimming shortened V by 4 bases and J by 6 bases, and 18 bases separated the two germline ends. The CDR3 region is CASSPNRAGSDEKLFF. CDR3 in DNA: TGTGCCAGCAGCCCCAACAGGGCCGGGTCAGATGAAAAACTGTTTTTT.

This chain joins TRBV28 and TRBJ2-3; TRBD1 is a possible D gene (6 bases). Germline values: CDR1 MDHEN, CDR2 SYDVKM. The germline V and J ends were trimmed by 2 bases and 5 bases, with 14 bases remaining between them. This CDR3 is built from 15 residues. The CDR3 loop reads CASSLTLEGGDTQYF. In DNA, the CDR3 is TGTGCCAGCAGTTTAACCCTAGAAGGGGGAGATACGCAGTATTTT.

CDR3 protein: CASSQDSARNNEQFF. CDR3 bases: TGTGCCAGCAGCCAAGATTCGGCTAGGAACAATGAGCAGTTCTTC. J is TRBJ2-1 and V is TRBV3-1 (or the pseudogene TRBV3-2); no definite D call. Germline V gene data show CDR1 as LGHDT and CDR2 as YNNKEL (reference sequence). Trimming took off 0 bases at V and 5 bases at J, with 11 bases between the two ends. The CDR3 covers 15 residues.

As regards this clone: Other DNA sequences in the sample encode the same CDR3. The chain joins TRBV28 to TRBJ1-1; D unresolved. This CDR3 spans 13 amino acids. V was clipped by 4 bases and J by 1 base, with 7 bases between them. The germline V gene encodes CDR1 MDHEN and CDR2 SYDVKM. The CDR3 bases are TGTGCCAGCAGTTCTACAGCGAACACTGAAGCTTTCTTT. Translation gives CASSSTANTEAFF.

The gene calls are TRBV2 and TRBJ2-3; 8 bases line up with TRBD2. The germline V gene encodes CDR1 SNHLY and CDR2 FYNNEI. The CDR3 sequence is 16 residues long. V shed 2 bases and J 5 bases; nucleotides not matched to a gene: 9. The DNA of the CDR3 is TGTGCCAGCAGTGAATCTGCTTCGGGAGGGGGAGATACGCAGTATTTT. Translating gives CASSESASGGGDTQYF.

The chain combines TRBV5-1 with TRBJ1-3, with 7 nucleotides matching TRBD1. V lost 3 bases and J lost 0; bases outside the gene matches: 9. The CDR3 has 17 residues. Per the germline V gene, CDR1 is SGHRS and CDR2 is YFSETQ. For the CDR3, the DNA is TGCGCCAGCAGCTCCGACAGGGAAGGACGCTCTGGAAACACCATATATTTT. Protein sequence: CASSSDREGRSGNTIYF.

The chain couples TRBV6-5 to TRBJ2-7; no clear D gene. With 6 bases removed from V and 0 bases from J, the gap between germline ends came to 12 bases. CDR1 is MNHEY and CDR2 is SVGAGI in the germline V gene. This CDR3 region has 14 residues. CDR3 DNA: TGTGCCAGCAGCCAACAGTGGAACTCCTACGAGCAGTACTTC. It yields the protein CASSQQWNSYEQYF.

The sample holds many counts of this clone. The genes are TRBV2 and TRBJ1-5, with D possibly TRBD1 on 5 matching bases. V was pared by 5 bases and J by 5 bases, with 13 bases between. CDR3 length: 14 residues. Per the germline V gene, CDR1 is SNHLY and CDR2 is FYNNEI. CDR3 nucleotide sequence: TGTGCCAGCAGTATATCAGGGATGTATCAGCCCCAGCATTTT. It translates to CASSISGMYQPQHF.

This clone was detected ten times or more. The CDR3 is CASSLQEVGGNFDEQFF. Here the CDR3 DNA reads TGTGCCAGCAGTTTACAGGAAGTGGGCGGGAATTTCGATGAGCAGTTCTTC. J is TRBJ2-1 and V is TRBV28; D perhaps matches TRBD2 (6 bases). The CDR3 loop spans 17 amino acids. CDR1 and CDR2 (germline): MDHEN, SYDVKM. With 2 bases removed from V and 8 bases from J, the gap between germline ends came to 22 bases.

This clone was seen only a few times. This sequence joins TRBV25-1 and TRBJ1-2, with TRBD1 matching over 9 bases. Germline V gene lookup returns CDR1 MGHDK and CDR2 SYGVNS. Germline trimming cut 2 bases from V and 7 bases from J; bases unmatched to any gene: 8. The CDR3 sequence is 15 residues long. The CDR3 DNA is TGTGCCAGCAGTGAAGGACAGGGACAGGGCGGTGGCTACACCTTC. This gives the protein CASSEGQGQGGGYTF.

This clone is a singleton in its sample. This sequence joins TRBV10-3 and TRBJ2-7, with TRBD2 matching over 15 bases. Germline V lookup: CDR1 ENHRY, CDR2 SYGVKD. The CDR3 loop spans 15 amino acids. V trimming: 8 bases; J trimming: 6 bases; junction bases outside the gene matches: 8. DNA of the CDR3: TGTGCCATCGGGACTAGCGGGAGGAACACACGCGAGCAGTACTTC. Amino acids: CAIGTSGRNTREQYF.

The chain links TRBV5-4 to TRBJ1-1; D perhaps matches TRBD1 (6 bases). V was trimmed by 4 bases and J by 1 base, leaving 8 bases between them. CDR3 length equals 13 residues. CDR1 and CDR2 from the germline V gene are SGHNT and YYREEE (reference sequence). CDR3 nucleotide sequence: TGTGCCAGCAGCCCGGGACAGAACACTGAAGCTTTCTTT. Encoded protein: CASSPGQNTEAFF.

In this sample, this clone turned up once. This chain uses TRBV27 with TRBJ2-3; TRBD2 aligns across 8 bases. Germline V gene sequence: CDR1 MNHEY, CDR2 SMNVEV (reference sequence). Trimming cost V 8 bases and J 3 bases; bases outside gene matches: 10. The CDR3 is 15 residues long. The CDR3 DNA is TGTGCCAGCGCCAAATTTAGCGGGATGACAGATACGCAGTATTTT. Translation gives CASAKFSGMTDTQYF.

This clone was recorded once. The chain joins TRBV5-1 to TRBJ1-2; 11 bases match TRBD1. V trimming: 4 bases; J trimming: 8 bases; junction bases outside the gene matches: 7. From germline, CDR1 is SGHRS and CDR2 YFSETQ. This CDR3 is 14 amino acids long. CDR3 DNA: TGCGCCAGCAGCGGTGGACAGGGGGCGTCAGGCTACACCTTC. Protein product: CASSGGQGASGYTF.

CDR3: CASTPVVAGMDEQFF. CDR3 bases: TGTGCCAGCACCCCCGTAGTAGCGGGAATGGATGAGCAGTTCTTC. The chain is built from TRBV9 and TRBJ2-1; 8 bases are a match to TRBD2. The germline gives CDR1 SGDLS, CDR2 YYNGEE. V gave up 6 bases and J gave up 8 bases; unmatched junction bases: 13. This CDR3 region has 15 residues.

The V gene is TRBV30, the J gene TRBJ1-2; D remains unclear. CDR3 size: 13 residues. V shed 1 base and J shed 4 bases, with 10 bases lying between them. Germline CDR1 is GTSNPN and CDR2 is SVGIG (reference sequence). In nucleotides, the CDR3 is TGTGCCTGGAGTGGATGGGAGTCCTATGGCTACACCTTC. It codes for CAWSGWESYGYTF.

The chain couples TRBV4-2 to TRBJ2-3; D is possibly TRBD2 (7 bases). Germline V gives CDR1 LGHNA, CDR2 YNFKEQ. There are 17 residues in the CDR3. Trimming took off 3 bases at V and 4 bases at J, with 20 bases between the two ends. The CDR3 protein is CASSQGARAGVADTQYF. The CDR3 nucleotides read TGTGCCAGCAGCCAGGGGGCCCGTGCGGGAGTGGCAGATACGCAGTATTTT.

The V call is TRBV7-2, the J call TRBJ1-4, with D tentatively TRBD1 (5 bases). CDR1 and CDR2 from the germline V gene are SGHTA and FQGNSA. The CDR3 length is 15 residues. V was cut by 2 bases and J by 7 bases, with 14 bases left in between. The CDR3 DNA reads as TGTGCCAGCAGCTTACAGGGAGTGGGGGGTGAAAAACTGTTTTTT. Translation gives CASSLQGVGGEKLFF.

This clone was picked up a small number of times. The V gene is TRBV20-1, the J gene TRBJ2-3; tentative D call: TRBD1 (5 bases). Germline assignment: CDR1 DFQATT and CDR2 SNEGSKA (reference sequence). V shed 3 bases and J shed 1 base, with 17 bases lying between them. There are 16 residues in the CDR3. The CDR3 reads CSASSHSGYGTDTQYF. CDR3 DNA: TGCAGTGCTAGTTCTCATTCAGGGTACGGCACAGATACGCAGTATTTT.

The gene calls are TRBV6-5 and TRBJ2-7; 10 positions agree with TRBD2. The CDR3 has 16 amino acids. V lost 0 bases and J lost 2; bases outside the gene matches: 4. Germline V lookup: CDR1 MNHEY, CDR2 SVGAGI. DNA of the CDR3: TGTGCCAGCAGTTACTCCGGACTAGCGGACCCCTACGAGCAGTACTTC. It specifies CASSYSGLADPYEQYF.

This clone occurred a few times. This chain uses TRBV6-5 with TRBJ2-1; 11 positions match TRBD2. The CDR3 has 14 amino acids. Germline CDR1 reads MNHEY; CDR2 reads SVGAGI. J lost 6 bases, V lost 9 bases, and 7 bases had no gene match. The CDR3 reads CASKLAGESNEQFF. DNA for the CDR3: TGTGCCAGTAAACTAGCGGGAGAGAGCAATGAGCAGTTCTTC.

The rearrangement links TRBV3-1 (or the pseudogene TRBV3-2) to TRBJ2-5; 9 nucleotides line up with TRBD1. This CDR3 is built from 16 residues. The germline gives CDR1 LGHDT, CDR2 YNNKEL (reference sequence). The junction had 10 bases not matched to a gene; V was cut back by 3 bases and J by 5 bases. The CDR3 is CASSQAGQGEGETQYF. For the CDR3, the DNA is TGTGCCAGCAGCCAGGCGGGACAGGGTGAGGGGGAGACCCAGTACTTC.

The CDR3 DNA is TGTGCCACCAAAAGGGACTCCCAACAGTACGAGCAGTACTTC. It specifies CATKRDSQQYEQYF. The rearrangement links TRBV28 to TRBJ2-7, with a tentative D call TRBD2 (6 bases). The CDR3 is 14 amino acids. The germline CDR1 and CDR2 sequences are MDHEN and SYDVKM. Trimming pared 10 bases from V and 4 bases from J, leaving 20 bases between.